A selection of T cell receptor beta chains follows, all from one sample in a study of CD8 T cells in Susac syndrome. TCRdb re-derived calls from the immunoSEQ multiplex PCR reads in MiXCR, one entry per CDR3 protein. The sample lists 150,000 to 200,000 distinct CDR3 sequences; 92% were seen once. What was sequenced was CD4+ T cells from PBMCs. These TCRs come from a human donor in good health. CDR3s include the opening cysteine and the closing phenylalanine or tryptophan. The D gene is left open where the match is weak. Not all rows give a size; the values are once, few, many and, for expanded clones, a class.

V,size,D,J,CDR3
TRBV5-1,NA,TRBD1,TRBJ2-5,CASSPFPGQGTETQYF
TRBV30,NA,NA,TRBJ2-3,CAWNVAQGGTDTQYF
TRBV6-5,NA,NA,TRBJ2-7,CASSSRVLLGYEQYF
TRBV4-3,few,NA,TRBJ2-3,CASSQPGVDTQYF
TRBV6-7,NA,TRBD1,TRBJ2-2,CASRKTGVDTGELFF
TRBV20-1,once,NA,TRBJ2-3,CSATLDSSDTQYF
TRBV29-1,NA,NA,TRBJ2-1,CSVEDLPGRGKDNEQFF
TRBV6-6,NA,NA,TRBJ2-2,CASSYGWLGTGELFF
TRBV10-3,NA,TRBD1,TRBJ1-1,CAISETGTANTEAFF
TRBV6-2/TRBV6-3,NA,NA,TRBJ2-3,CASSPSPQNTQYF
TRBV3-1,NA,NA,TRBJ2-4,CASSQEVNPRGKNIQYF
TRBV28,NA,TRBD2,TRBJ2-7,CASNPGGLAIEQYF
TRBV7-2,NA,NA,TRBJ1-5,CASSLGGLSNQPQHF
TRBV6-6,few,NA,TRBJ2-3,CASTSRDTQYF
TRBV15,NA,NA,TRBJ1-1,CATQTGMNTEAFF
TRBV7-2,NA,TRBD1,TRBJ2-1,CASSLGQGSSNEQFF
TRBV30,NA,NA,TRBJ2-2,CAWSVLLNTGELFF
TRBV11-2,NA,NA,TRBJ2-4,CASTPTWGRNIQYF
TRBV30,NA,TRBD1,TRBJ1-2,CAWSQDRGRGYGYTF
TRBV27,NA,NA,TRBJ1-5,CASSLGAGWQPQHF
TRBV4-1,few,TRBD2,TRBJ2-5,CASSLGGPGGGETQYF
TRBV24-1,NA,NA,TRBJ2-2,CATSDPGGNTGELFF
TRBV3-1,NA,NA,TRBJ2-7,CASSPLTQVSYEQYF
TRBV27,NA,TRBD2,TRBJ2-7,CASSHPLTSGSYEQYF
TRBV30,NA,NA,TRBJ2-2,CAWDPGILTGELFF
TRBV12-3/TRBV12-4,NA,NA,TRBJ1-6,CASTYAGVASPLHF
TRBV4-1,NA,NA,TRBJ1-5,CASSQVRGGYSNQPQHF
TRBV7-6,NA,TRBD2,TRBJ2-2,CASSLLAGGPGELFF
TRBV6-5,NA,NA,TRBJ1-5,CASSYSRFQPQHF
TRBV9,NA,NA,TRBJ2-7,CAANMGRVSYEQYF
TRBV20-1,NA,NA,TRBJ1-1,CSQQKTANTEAFF
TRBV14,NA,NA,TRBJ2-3,CASSPLGNTDTQYF
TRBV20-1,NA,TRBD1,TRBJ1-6,CSAIHRGFDSPLHF
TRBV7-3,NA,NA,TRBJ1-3,CASSPSGAGNTIYF
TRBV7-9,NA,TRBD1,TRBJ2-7,CASSLAGQGWYEQYF
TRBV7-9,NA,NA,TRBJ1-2,CASSSGAQGGRNSYGYTF
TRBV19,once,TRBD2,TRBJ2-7,CASSIVGTGGYEQYF
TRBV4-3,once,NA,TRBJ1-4,CASSHGEGVREKLFF
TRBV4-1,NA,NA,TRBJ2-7,CASSQDFSSYEQYF
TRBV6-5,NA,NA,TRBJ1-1,CASSQPGNTEAFF
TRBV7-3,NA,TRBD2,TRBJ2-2,CASSRTSGSSGELFF
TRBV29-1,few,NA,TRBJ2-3,CSVGSGVGTDTQYF
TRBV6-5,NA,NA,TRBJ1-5,CASSRGTEQPQHF
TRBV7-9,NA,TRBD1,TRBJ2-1,CASSSNPGTGNYNEQFF